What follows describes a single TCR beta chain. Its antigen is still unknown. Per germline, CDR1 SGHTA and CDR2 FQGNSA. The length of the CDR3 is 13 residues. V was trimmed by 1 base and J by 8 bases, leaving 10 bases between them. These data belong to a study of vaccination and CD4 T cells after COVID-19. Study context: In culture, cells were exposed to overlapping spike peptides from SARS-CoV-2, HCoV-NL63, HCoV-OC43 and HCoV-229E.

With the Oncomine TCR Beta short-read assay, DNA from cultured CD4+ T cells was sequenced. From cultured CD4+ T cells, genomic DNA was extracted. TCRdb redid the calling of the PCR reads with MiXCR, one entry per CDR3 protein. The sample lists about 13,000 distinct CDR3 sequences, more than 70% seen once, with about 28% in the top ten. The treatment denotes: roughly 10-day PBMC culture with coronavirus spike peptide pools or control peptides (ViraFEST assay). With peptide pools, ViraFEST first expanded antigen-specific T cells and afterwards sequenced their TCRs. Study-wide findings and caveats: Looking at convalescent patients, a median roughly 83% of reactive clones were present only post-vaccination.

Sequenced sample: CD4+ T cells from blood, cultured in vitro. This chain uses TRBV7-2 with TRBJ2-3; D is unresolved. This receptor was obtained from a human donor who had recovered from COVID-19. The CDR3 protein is CASSLVRIGTQYF. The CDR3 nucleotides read TGTGCCAGCAGCTTAGTTCGTATTGGTACGCAGTATTTT.